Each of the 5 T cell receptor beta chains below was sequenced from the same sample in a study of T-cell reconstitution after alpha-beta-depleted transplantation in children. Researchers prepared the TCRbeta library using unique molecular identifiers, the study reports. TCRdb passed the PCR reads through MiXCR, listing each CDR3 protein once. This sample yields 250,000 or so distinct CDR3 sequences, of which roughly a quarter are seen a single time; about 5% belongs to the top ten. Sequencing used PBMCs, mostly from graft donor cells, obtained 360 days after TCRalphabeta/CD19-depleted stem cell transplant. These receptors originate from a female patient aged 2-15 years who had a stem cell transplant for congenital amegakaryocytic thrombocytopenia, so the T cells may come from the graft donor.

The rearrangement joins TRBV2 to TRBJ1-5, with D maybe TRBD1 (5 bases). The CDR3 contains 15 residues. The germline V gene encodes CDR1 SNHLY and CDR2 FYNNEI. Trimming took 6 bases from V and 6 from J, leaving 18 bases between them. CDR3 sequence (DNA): TGTGCCAGCAGAGGGGAGGGCAGGGCGGGTCAGCCCCAGCATTTT. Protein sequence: CASRGEGRAGQPQHF. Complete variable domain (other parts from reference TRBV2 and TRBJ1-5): EPEVTQTPSHQVTQMGQEVILRCVPISNHLYFYWYRQILGQKVEFLVSFYNNEISEKSEIFDDQFSVERPDGSNFTLKIRSTKLEDSAMYFCASRGEGRAGQPQHFGDGTRLSIL.

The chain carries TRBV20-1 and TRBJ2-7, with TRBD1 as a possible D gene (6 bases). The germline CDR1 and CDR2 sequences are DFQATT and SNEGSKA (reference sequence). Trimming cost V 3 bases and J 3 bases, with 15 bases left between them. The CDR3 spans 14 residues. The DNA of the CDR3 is TGCAGTGCTAGTAAAGGCGCCAGGGGCTACGAGCAGTACTTC. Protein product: CSASKGARGYEQYF.

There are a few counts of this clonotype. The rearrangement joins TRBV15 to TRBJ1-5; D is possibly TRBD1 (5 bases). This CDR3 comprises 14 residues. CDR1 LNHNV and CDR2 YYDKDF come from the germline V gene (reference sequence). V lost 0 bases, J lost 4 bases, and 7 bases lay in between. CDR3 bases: TGTGCCACCAGCAGAGATTACAGGAATCAGCCCCAGCATTTT. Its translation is CATSRDYRNQPQHF.

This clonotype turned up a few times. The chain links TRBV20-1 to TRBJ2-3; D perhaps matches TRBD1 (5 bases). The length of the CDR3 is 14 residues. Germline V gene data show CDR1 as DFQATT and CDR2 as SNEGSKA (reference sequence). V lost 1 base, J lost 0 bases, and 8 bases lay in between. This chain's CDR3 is CSARVGPSTDTQYF. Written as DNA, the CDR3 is TGCAGTGCTAGAGTGGGGCCTAGCACAGATACGCAGTATTTT.

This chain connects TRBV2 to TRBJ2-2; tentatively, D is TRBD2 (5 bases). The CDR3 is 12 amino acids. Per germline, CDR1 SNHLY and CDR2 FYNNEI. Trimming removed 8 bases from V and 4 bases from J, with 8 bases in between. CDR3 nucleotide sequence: TGTGCCAGCGGGCGGGTCACCGGGGAGCTGTTTTTT. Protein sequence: CASGRVTGELFF.